The rows below give T cell receptor beta chains drawn from one sample of a study of blood T cell repertoires in COVID-19. The data were produced by immunoSEQ multiplex PCR, yet TCRdb's version contains in-frame clones alone and is incomplete. The sample yields 100,000 to 150,000 clones, about 85% seen once. The sequencing input was peripheral blood. The receptors were sampled from a man aged 55 to 70 with acute or convalescent COVID-19. The CDR3 runs from the conserved cysteine through the conserved F or W. Each record gives: clone size, D gene, CDR3 length, V gene, J gene, CDR3 protein, CDR3 DNA. D genes are given only for firm matches. Part of the rows lack a size; the others show once, few, many or a class for expanded clones.

>NA|TRBD2|15|TRBV19|TRBJ2-3
CASSTLTSGTDTQYF
TGTGCCAGTAGTACGTTGACTAGCGGCACAGATACGCAGTATTTT
>NA|NA|16|TRBV11-3|TRBJ2-7
CASKKIPLTNNHEQYF
TGTGCCTCCAAAAAAATCCCCCTAACTAACAACCACGAGCAGTACTTC
>NA|TRBD1|15|TRBV5-1|TRBJ1-4
CASSREGTGDEKLFF
TGCGCCAGCAGCCGTGAGGGGACAGGGGATGAAAAACTGTTTTTT
>NA|TRBD2|14|TRBV5-5|TRBJ2-4
CASSPSGRENIQYF
TGTGCCAGCAGCCCTAGCGGGAGGGAGAACATTCAGTACTTC
>NA|TRBD1|14|TRBV6-5|TRBJ1-1
CASRKQGADTEAFF
TGTGCCAGCAGGAAACAGGGGGCCGACACTGAAGCTTTCTTT
>NA|NA|14|TRBV7-3|TRBJ2-3
CASSLSRNSDTQYF
TGTGCCAGCAGCTTAAGCAGGAATTCAGATACGCAGTATTTT
>few|NA|13|TRBV28|TRBJ2-7
CASSGRGAHEQYF
TGTGCCAGCAGTGGACGGGGGGCCCACGAGCAGTACTTC
>NA|NA|16|TRBV7-8|TRBJ2-7
CASSLGGQGTSYEQYF
TGTGCCAGCAGCTTAGGTGGCCAGGGGACCTCCTACGAGCAGTACTTC
>few|TRBD2|17|TRBV19|TRBJ2-1
CASSTKWTSLAGNEQFF
TGTGCCAGTAGTACGAAGTGGACTAGCTTAGCAGGGAATGAGCAGTTCTTC
>NA|TRBD2|17|TRBV19|TRBJ2-7
CASSRGGKREANYEQYF
TGTGCCAGTAGTAGGGGGGGGAAGCGGGAGGCGAACTACGAGCAGTACTTC
>NA|TRBD1|15|TRBV19|TRBJ2-1
CASSFRQGVYNEQFF
TGTGCCAGTAGTTTCAGACAGGGAGTCTACAATGAGCAGTTCTTC
>NA|NA|12|TRBV7-8|TRBJ1-1
CASSHPGHEAFF
TGTGCCAGCAGCCACCCGGGACACGAAGCTTTCTTT
>NA|TRBD1|14|TRBV5-1|TRBJ1-2
CASSWTGGSYGYTF
TGCGCCAGCAGCTGGACAGGGGGCAGCTATGGCTACACCTTC
>NA|TRBD1|15|TRBV5-1|TRBJ1-1
CASSLGAGTEAKAFF
TGCGCCAGCAGCTTGGGGGCCGGGACAGAGGCGAAGGCTTTCTTT
>NA|TRBD1|16|TRBV3-1/TRBV3-2|TRBJ1-6
CASSQEQGNDNSPLHF
TGTGCCAGCAGCCAAGAACAGGGGAACGATAATTCACCCCTCCACTTT
>NA|NA|14|TRBV5-4|TRBJ1-1
CASSLDGQNTEAFF
TGTGCCAGCAGCTTGGATGGACAGAACACTGAAGCTTTCTTT
>NA|NA|14|TRBV4-1|TRBJ2-7
CASSLARQNYEQYF
TGCGCCAGCAGCCTGGCCCGACAGAACTACGAGCAGTACTTC
>NA|NA|14|TRBV2|TRBJ2-2
CASVPQVVSGELFF
TGTGCCAGCGTTCCCCAGGTAGTCTCCGGGGAGCTGTTTTTT
>few|TRBD1|15|TRBV7-9|TRBJ1-2
CASSPGQGVDYGYTF
TGTGCCAGCAGCCCGGGACAGGGTGTGGACTATGGCTACACCTTC
>NA|TRBD1|16|TRBV5-1|TRBJ2-1
CASSPRGQGVSNEQFF
TGCGCCAGCAGCCCTCGGGGACAGGGGGTTAGTAATGAGCAGTTCTTC
>NA|NA|15|TRBV6-5|TRBJ1-2
CASTTTSIGNYGYTF
TGTGCCAGCACCACTACGAGTATAGGCAACTATGGCTACACCTTC